A selection of T cell receptor beta chains follows, all from one sample in a study of T-cell memory formation after mild COVID-19. A single record per CDR3 protein comes from TCRdb applying MiXCR to the 5' RACE reads. In the table there are hundreds of thousands of distinct CDR3 sequences, 8% to 9% of which are singletons. Source material: PBMCs or a T cell subset sorted from them (not recorded which). Receptors originate from a man aged 18 to 29 who had mild COVID-19 (a few samples of this study predate the infection). Cell type and time point are not known. Both conserved end residues are part of each CDR3. D genes are given only for firm matches. A clone size is listed for some rows: how often the clone was seen (once, few, many), or a class if it is expanded.

v_gene,d_gene,j_gene,abundance,CDR3nt,CDR3aa
TRBV12-3/TRBV12-4,TRBD1,TRBJ2-7,many,TGTGCCAGCAGTTTACACCGGACAGGGGGCGACGAGCAGTACTTC,CASSLHRTGGDEQYF
TRBV12-5,NA,TRBJ2-7,NA,TGTGCTAGTGGTTTGGTATCCCCATTGGGGCCAGCCTACGAGCAGTACTTC,CASGLVSPLGPAYEQYF
TRBV3-1,NA,TRBJ1-2,many,TGTGCCAGCAGCCAAGGGGCCAGGTTGTCTGGCTACACCTTC,CASSQGARLSGYTF
TRBV18,TRBD1,TRBJ1-1,NA,TGTGCCAGCTCACCAGACAGGGGGAGAATCTACACTGAAGCTTTCTTT,CASSPDRGRIYTEAFF
TRBV4-3,TRBD2,TRBJ2-1,few,TGCGCCAGCAGCCAAGACCCGGGGGGACTAGCGGGACATGAGCAGTTCTTC,CASSQDPGGLAGHEQFF
TRBV7-9,NA,TRBJ2-5,many,TGTGCCAGCAGCTTAGGGCCCCAATGGGAAGAGACCCAGTACTTC,CASSLGPQWEETQYF
TRBV20-1,NA,TRBJ2-3,NA,TGCAGTGCTAGAGGCCAGAGCCTCCCAGATACGCAGTATTTT,CSARGQSLPDTQYF
TRBV9,NA,TRBJ2-3,few,TGTGCCAGCGGGGTCCGGGGGACCCGGACAGATACGCAGTATTTT,CASGVRGTRTDTQYF
TRBV5-1,NA,TRBJ1-2,few,TGCGCCAGCAGCTTGGTATATCAGGGTAGAGATGGCTACACCTTC,CASSLVYQGRDGYTF
TRBV12-3/TRBV12-4,NA,TRBJ1-2,NA,TGTGCCAGCAGCGCCCTTGAACGCTACACCTTC,CASSALERYTF
TRBV20-1,NA,TRBJ2-3,few,TGCAGTGCTAGAAGGGACAGCACAGATACGCAGTATTTT,CSARRDSTDTQYF
TRBV20-1,NA,TRBJ1-2,NA,TGCAGTGCTAGGGTGCAGGCCTATCGCTACACCTTC,CSARVQAYRYTF
TRBV20-1,TRBD2,TRBJ2-1,many,TGCAGTGCTAGGGTCGGGGGGTCCTACAATGAGCAGTTCTTC,CSARVGGSYNEQFF
TRBV3-1,NA,TRBJ1-1,NA,TGTGCCAGCAGCCAAGGGGGGCGGCGGGGGCTGGCTTTCTTT,CASSQGGRRGLAFF
TRBV11-2,NA,TRBJ2-7,few,TGTGCCAGCAGCTTAGGGGCGGCTAGCTCCTACGAGCAGTACTTC,CASSLGAASSYEQYF
TRBV10-3,NA,TRBJ1-1,NA,TGTGCCATCACCCGGATAGCGGAGAACACTGAAGCTTTCTTT,CAITRIAENTEAFF
TRBV6-4,TRBD2,TRBJ2-3,NA,TGTGCCAGCAGTGAAACCGGGACTACCTACACAGATACGCAGTATTTT,CASSETGTTYTDTQYF
TRBV28,NA,TRBJ1-2,many,TGTGCCAGCAGTTCCTCTTCTTATGGCTACACCTTC,CASSSSSYGYTF
TRBV5-1,TRBD2,TRBJ2-1,few,TGCGCCAGCAGCCGGTCGACTAGCGATCATGCCTACAATGAGCAGTTCTTC,CASSRSTSDHAYNEQFF
TRBV12-3/TRBV12-4,NA,TRBJ1-1,NA,TGTGCCAGCAGTACGACAGGGAACACTGAAGCTTTCTTT,CASSTTGNTEAFF
TRBV4-3,NA,TRBJ2-5,many,TGCGCCAGCAGCCAATCCCGGGTTTCAGAGACCCAGTACTTC,CASSQSRVSETQYF
TRBV20-1,TRBD2,TRBJ2-1,NA,TGCAGTGCTATAACTAGCGGGGCCGCCAATGAGCAGTTCTTC,CSAITSGAANEQFF
TRBV6-5,NA,TRBJ2-2,NA,TGTGCCAGCAGTTACTCGATCAGGAAGAGTCACACGGGGGAGCTGTTTTTT,CASSYSIRKSHTGELFF
TRBV9,NA,TRBJ2-7,NA,TGTGCCAGCAGCGTAGGGGACCAAGCCGGCTCCTACGAGCAGTACTTC,CASSVGDQAGSYEQYF
TRBV2,NA,TRBJ1-5,NA,TGTGCCAGCGGGGGGAGTGGGCAGCCCCAGCATTTT,CASGGSGQPQHF
TRBV29-1,TRBD1,TRBJ2-3,NA,TGCAGCGTTGAGTCGGACAGGGTGCCAGATACGCAGTATTTT,CSVESDRVPDTQYF
TRBV3-1,TRBD1,TRBJ1-1,NA,TGTGCCAGCAGCCAAGGGCAGGGGGCCACTGAAGCTTTCTTT,CASSQGQGATEAFF
TRBV15,TRBD2,TRBJ2-1,NA,TGTGCCACCAGTCAGAGATTTGAGACTAGCGGGGTCCGGTTCAGTGAGCAGTTCTTC,CATSQRFETSGVRFSEQFF
TRBV7-2,NA,TRBJ2-5,few,TGTGCCAGCAGCCAGGACCCTAAGCAGACCCAGTACTTC,CASSQDPKQTQYF
TRBV7-2,NA,TRBJ1-2,many,TGTGCCAGCAGCTTAGAATCGGGGTATACTGGCTACACCTTC,CASSLESGYTGYTF
TRBV14,TRBD2,TRBJ2-1,NA,TGTGCCAGCAGCCTCCTGGGACTAGCGGGGTTTAGTGAGCAGTTCTTC,CASSLLGLAGFSEQFF
TRBV25-1,TRBD1,TRBJ1-6,few,TGTGCCAGCACAACAGGGGGTTCACCCCTCCACTTT,CASTTGGSPLHF
TRBV7-9,NA,TRBJ2-7,many,TGTGCCAGCAGGACAACGCGGGTCAGGGACTACGAGCAGTACTTC,CASRTTRVRDYEQYF
TRBV5-1,TRBD1,TRBJ2-5,many,TGCGCCAGCAGCCGGTCCCCAGGGGGAGAGACCCAGTACTTC,CASSRSPGGETQYF
TRBV19,TRBD1,TRBJ2-1,few,TGTGCCAGTAGTACGACCGGGACAGACTTTAATGAGCAGTTCTTC,CASSTTGTDFNEQFF
TRBV11-2,TRBD1,TRBJ2-5,few,TGTGCCAGCAGCGAATGGCCCGGGACAGGGAAAGAGACCCAGTACTTC,CASSEWPGTGKETQYF
TRBV5-1,NA,TRBJ1-1,NA,TGCGCCAGCAGCCCTCAAGGTGCCACTGAAGCTTTCTTT,CASSPQGATEAFF
TRBV11-3,NA,TRBJ2-1,few,TGTGCCAGCAGCTTAGGGGGGACAAACAATGAGCAGTTCTTC,CASSLGGTNNEQFF
TRBV5-1,NA,TRBJ2-5,many,TGCGCCAGCAGCTTTGAGAGGGGCGAGACCCAGTACTTC,CASSFERGETQYF
TRBV7-3,NA,TRBJ1-1,many,TGTGCCAGCAAAAGGCAGATCGACACTGAAGCTTTCTTT,CASKRQIDTEAFF
TRBV7-3,TRBD1,TRBJ1-6,NA,TGTGCCAGCAGCTTAGGGGGACAGGGTACACCCCTCCACTTT,CASSLGGQGTPLHF
TRBV6-5,TRBD1,TRBJ2-7,NA,TGTGCCAGCAGTTACTCGGCAGGGGGCCCATACGAGCAGTACTTC,CASSYSAGGPYEQYF
TRBV7-2,NA,TRBJ1-6,NA,TGTGCCAGCAGCTTAAACGGAATTTCCGCTAATTCACCCCTCCACTTT,CASSLNGISANSPLHF
TRBV5-5,NA,TRBJ1-2,many,TGTGCCAGCAGCTATCCGACAGCTAACTATGGCTACACCTTC,CASSYPTANYGYTF
TRBV12-3/TRBV12-4,TRBD1,TRBJ1-5,few,TGTGCCAGCAGCCGTCGACAGGGGGATGACCAGCCCCAGCATTTT,CASSRRQGDDQPQHF
TRBV6-5,NA,TRBJ2-7,many,TGTGCCAGCAGCGCACAGGGCGTATCCTACGAGCAGTACTTC,CASSAQGVSYEQYF
TRBV5-5,NA,TRBJ2-2,many,TGTGCCAGCAGTATGGGGGCGAACACCGGGGAGCTGTTTTTT,CASSMGANTGELFF
TRBV7-2,NA,TRBJ2-2,many,TGTGCCAGCCAGTGGGGGGATAACACCGGGGAGCTGTTTTTT,CASQWGDNTGELFF
TRBV10-3,NA,TRBJ1-2,NA,TGTGCCATCAGGGGAGAGGGGGTTGGTGGCTACACCTTC,CAIRGEGVGGYTF
TRBV9,NA,TRBJ2-4,NA,TGTGCCAGCAGCGAGGGTTCAGGGTCCATTCAGTACTTC,CASSEGSGSIQYF